The sequence of this T cell receptor (beta chain) was determined in a study of blood T cell repertoires in COVID-19. Turning to the study itself: Specimens from acute and convalescent COVID-19 originated in the United States, Italy and Spain. PBMCs, B-cell-depleted T cells, or T cells provided the cDNA or gDNA that made up the material.

From germline, CDR1 is SGHVS and CDR2 FNYEAQ. V gave up 5 bases and J gave up 1 base; unmatched junction bases: 6. CDR3 size: 15 residues. Study processing details: Using reference gene primer amplification, nucleated cell counts were estimated. Sequencing was performed with immunoSEQ multiplex PCR; in TCRdb, only in-frame clones are kept and a portion is missing. V, J and clone size derive from that table, while D and trimming were established from the DNA sequence. The sample consists of around 130,000 clones, 82% of them appearing once. Sequencing used peripheral blood. The chain uses TRBV7-6 and TRBJ2-3; 7 positions match TRBD2. The sequence was obtained from a woman aged 70-85 years with acute or convalescent COVID-19. DNA for the CDR3: TGTGCCAGCAGCCTGGGGGGGTTTGGCACAGATACGCAGTATTTT. Amino acids: CASSLGGFGTDTQYF.